This T cell receptor beta chain comes out of a study of T-cell reconstitution after alpha-beta-depleted transplantation in children. There are 15 residues in the CDR3. CDR1 and CDR2 from the germline V gene are SGHKS and YYEKEE (reference sequence). V shed 1 base and J shed 7 bases, with 15 bases lying between them. In its sample, this clonotype was seen a few times. The authors prepared the TCRbeta library with unique molecular identifiers. TCRdb passed the PCR reads through MiXCR, listing each CDR3 protein once. The data show some 75,000 distinct CDR3 sequences, about 7% seen once. The chain couples TRBV5-5 to TRBJ2-1, with D possibly being TRBD2 (7 bases). Sequenced here: PBMCs from the stem cell graft donor, sampled from the stem cell graft. This sequence originates from a human donor who donated a stem cell graft to a child with acute lymphoblastic leukemia. The CDR3 nucleotides read TGTGCCAGCAGCTTGACCGCGGGGAGGGGGAATGAGCAGTTCTTC. It translates to CASSLTAGRGNEQFF.